The sequence of this T cell receptor (beta chain) was determined in a study of blood T cell repertoires in COVID-19 (dated by TCRdb to 2018 to 2020). With respect to the entire study: Collaborator samples came from the United States, Italy and Spain and covered acute and convalescent phases of COVID-19. The material from the prospective study consisted of cDNA or gDNA derived from T cells, B-cell-depleted T cells, or PBMCs. The dataset comprised deeply sampled blood TCRbeta repertoires from subjects exposed to, actively infected with, or recovered from COVID-19. A freely available public database, intended as a resource for researchers studying the immune response to SARS-CoV-2, is where the repertoires were released. Samples came from the ongoing ImmuneRACE study (first 160 participants) plus 1,254 subjects from 6 global collaborators. Nearly every sample came with metadata listing a de-identified subject ID, COVID-19 status, age in years and sex. Where HLA class I and class II types were available, the types were taken from metadata supplied by the sample provider, not from assay-based typing.

The germline V end is reduced by 3 bases and the J end by 2 bases; junction bases left unmatched: 5. CDR1 and CDR2, per the germline V gene, are SQVTM and ANQGSEA. From the cysteine through the phenylalanine, the CDR3 covers 16 amino acids. CDR3 DNA only is kept here, 48 bases in frame from base 1. With respect to this clone: It lacks a known antigen. No qualities accompany the bases; no much larger clone lies one base away.

Overall results and qualifications from the work: How much clinical and demographic metadata was included differed by source and by participant, and the metadata was provided uncurated.

The immunoSEQ Assay, a bias-controlled multiplex PCR, was used to amplify TCRbeta CDR3 regions from genomic DNA. The authors processed their data as follows. The number of nucleated cells in each sample was estimated by amplification of reference gene primers within the assay. To quantify the absolute abundance of each unique TCRbeta CDR3 rearrangement, sequence reads were collapsed and filtered. For each sample, productive Simpson clonality was calculated as the square root of Simpson's diversity index over productive rearrangements. The table comes from immuneACCESS by way of TCRdb, which keeps in-frame sequences with V and J called. Part of the clones is missing from these tables; in studies checked, under half for an unresolved V gene and the rest for unknown reasons. D and trimming come from the DNA, and the V and J calls and clone size come from that table. Here the sample has a few hundred thousand clones; roughly 90% occur a single time. Of the sample, more than 13% falls within the top ten clones.

In the prospective study, participants were about 18 to 100 years old, resided in 25 or so geographic areas of the United States, and were enrolled through a virtual design. In the prospective study, participants were assigned to cohorts based on the clinical history participants reported in a screening survey and a study questionnaire. Exposed participants had been in contact, within 2 weeks of entering the study, with a person who had a PCR-confirmed or clinician-diagnosed case of COVID-19. In the prospective study, mobile phlebotomists collected whole blood, serum and a nasopharyngeal or oropharyngeal swab from each participant. Participants in the prospective study had the option to provide additional blood draws and questionnaires over a roughly two-month period. Blood samples from the prospective study were shipped frozen or at room temperature prior to DNA extraction.

The sequenced material came from PBMCs or T cells enriched from blood (not recorded which). This sequence was found in a man aged 25 to 40 who had been exposed to COVID-19. The rearrangement joined TRBV29-1 to TRBJ2-1, with 12 bases aligning to TRBD1. DNA sequence: TGCAGCGTTGAGATCGGGGACAGGGGGCCCTACAATGAGCAGTTCTTC. Its protein reads: CSVEIGDRGPYNEQFF.